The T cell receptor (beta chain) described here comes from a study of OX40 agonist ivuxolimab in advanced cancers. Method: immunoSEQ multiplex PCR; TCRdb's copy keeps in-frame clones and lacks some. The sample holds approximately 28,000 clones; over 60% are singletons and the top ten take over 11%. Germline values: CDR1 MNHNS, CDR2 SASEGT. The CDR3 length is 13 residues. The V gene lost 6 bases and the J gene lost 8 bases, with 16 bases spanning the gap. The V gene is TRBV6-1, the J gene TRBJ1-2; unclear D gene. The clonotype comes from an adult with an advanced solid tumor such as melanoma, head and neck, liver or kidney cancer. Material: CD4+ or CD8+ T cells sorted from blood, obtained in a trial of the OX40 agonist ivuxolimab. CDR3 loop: CASSPPEGGGYTF. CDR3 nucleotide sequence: TGTGCCAGCAGCCCCCCGGAGGGAGGGGGCTACACCTTC.